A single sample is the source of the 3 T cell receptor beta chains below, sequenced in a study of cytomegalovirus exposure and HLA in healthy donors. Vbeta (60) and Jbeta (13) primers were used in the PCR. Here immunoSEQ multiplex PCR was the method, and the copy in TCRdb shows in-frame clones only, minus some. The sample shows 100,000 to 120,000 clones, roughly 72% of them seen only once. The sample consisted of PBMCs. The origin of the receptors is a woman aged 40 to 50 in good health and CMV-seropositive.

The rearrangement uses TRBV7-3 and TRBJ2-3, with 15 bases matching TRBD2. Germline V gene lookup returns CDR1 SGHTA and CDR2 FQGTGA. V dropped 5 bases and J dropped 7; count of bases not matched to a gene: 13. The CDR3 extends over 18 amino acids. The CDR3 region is CASSPVIGLAGGLNTQYF. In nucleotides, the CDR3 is TGTGCCAGCAGCCCAGTTATTGGACTAGCGGGGGGGCTAAATACGCAGTATTTT.

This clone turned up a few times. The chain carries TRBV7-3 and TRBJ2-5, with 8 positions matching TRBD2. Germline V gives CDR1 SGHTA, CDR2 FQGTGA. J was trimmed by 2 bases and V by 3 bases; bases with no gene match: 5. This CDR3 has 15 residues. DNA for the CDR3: TGTGCCAGCAGCTTTGGCGGGGGGTCTCAAGAGACCCAGTACTTC. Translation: CASSFGGGSQETQYF.

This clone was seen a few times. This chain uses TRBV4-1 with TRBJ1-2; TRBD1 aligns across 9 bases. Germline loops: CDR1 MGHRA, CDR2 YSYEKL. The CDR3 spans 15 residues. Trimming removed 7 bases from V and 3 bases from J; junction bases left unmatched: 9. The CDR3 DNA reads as TGCGCCAGCACAAGGCAAGACAGGGGGGACTATGGCTACACCTTC. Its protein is CASTRQDRGDYGYTF.